This T cell receptor (beta chain) was captured by sequencing in a study of spatial heterogeneity in lung cancer. Study-level findings and limits: Ubiquitous expanded tumor TCRs were observed in blood more at resection than follow-up.

Documented time point: sample taken at primary tumor resection. Whole RNA came from tumor, nontumor lung or frozen PBMC and was sequenced without being sorted. The library protocol tagged each TCR cDNA with a unique molecular identifier. TCRdb passed the 5' RACE reads through MiXCR, listing each CDR3 protein once. Of tens of thousands of distinct CDR3 sequences in the sample, roughly 8.7% are singletons; the top ten hold less than 9%. This clonotype was seen a handful of times. The antigen is undetermined. The origin of this receptor is a male donor with early-stage non-small cell lung cancer. The material was PBMCs, obtained at surgery.

The CDR3 sequence: CSASFGRQPQHF. CDR3 DNA: TGCAGTGCTAGTTTCGGGAGACAGCCCCAGCATTTT. The chain carries TRBV20-1 and TRBJ1-5; D gene unclear. The V gene lost 3 bases and the J gene lost 7 bases, with 10 bases spanning the gap. The CDR3 length is 12 residues. The germline CDR1 and CDR2 sequences are DFQATT and SNEGSKA (reference sequence).